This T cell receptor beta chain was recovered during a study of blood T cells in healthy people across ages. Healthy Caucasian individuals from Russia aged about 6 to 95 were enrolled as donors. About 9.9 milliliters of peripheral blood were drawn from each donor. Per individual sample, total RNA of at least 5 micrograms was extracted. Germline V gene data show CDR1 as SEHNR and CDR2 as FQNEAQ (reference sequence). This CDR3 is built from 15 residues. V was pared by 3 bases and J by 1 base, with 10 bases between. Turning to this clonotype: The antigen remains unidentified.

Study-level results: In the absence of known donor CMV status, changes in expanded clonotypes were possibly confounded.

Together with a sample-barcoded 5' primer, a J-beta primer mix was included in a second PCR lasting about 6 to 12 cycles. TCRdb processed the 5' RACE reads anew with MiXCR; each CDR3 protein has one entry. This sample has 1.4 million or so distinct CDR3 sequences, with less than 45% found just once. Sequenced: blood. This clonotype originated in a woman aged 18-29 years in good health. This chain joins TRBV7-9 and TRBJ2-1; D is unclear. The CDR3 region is CASSFRAGSYNEQFF. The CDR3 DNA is TGTGCCAGCAGCTTTAGAGCCGGGTCCTACAATGAGCAGTTCTTC.